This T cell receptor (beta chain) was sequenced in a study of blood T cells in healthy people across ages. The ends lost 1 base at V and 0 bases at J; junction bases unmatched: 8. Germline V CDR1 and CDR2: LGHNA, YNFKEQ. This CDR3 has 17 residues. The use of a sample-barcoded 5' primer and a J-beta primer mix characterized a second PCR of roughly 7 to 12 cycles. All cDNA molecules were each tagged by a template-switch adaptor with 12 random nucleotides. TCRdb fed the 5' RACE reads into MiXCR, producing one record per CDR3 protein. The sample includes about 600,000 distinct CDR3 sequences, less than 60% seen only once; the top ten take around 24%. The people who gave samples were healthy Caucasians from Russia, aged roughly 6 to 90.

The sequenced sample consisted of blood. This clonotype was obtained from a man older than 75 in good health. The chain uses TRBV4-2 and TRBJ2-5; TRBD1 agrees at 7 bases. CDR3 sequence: CASSQVLQGPYQETQYF. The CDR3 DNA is TGTGCCAGCAGCCAAGTCCTACAGGGGCCGTACCAAGAGACCCAGTACTTC.